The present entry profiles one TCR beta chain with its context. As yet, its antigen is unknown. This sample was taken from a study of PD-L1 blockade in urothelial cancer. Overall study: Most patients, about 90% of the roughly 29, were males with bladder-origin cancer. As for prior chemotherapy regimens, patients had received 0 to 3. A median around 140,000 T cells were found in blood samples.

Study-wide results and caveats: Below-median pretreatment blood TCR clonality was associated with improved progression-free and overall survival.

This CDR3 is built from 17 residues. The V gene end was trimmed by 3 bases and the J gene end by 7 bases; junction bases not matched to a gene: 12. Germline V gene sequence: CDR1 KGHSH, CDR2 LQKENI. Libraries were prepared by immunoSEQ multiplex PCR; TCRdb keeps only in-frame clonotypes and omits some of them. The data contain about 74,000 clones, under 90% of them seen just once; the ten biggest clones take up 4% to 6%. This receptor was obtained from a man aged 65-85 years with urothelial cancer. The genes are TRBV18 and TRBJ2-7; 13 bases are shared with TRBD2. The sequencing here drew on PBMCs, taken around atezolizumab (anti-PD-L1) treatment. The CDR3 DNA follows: TGTGCCAGCTCACCTTTAAGTGGACTAGCGGGAGAAGGGGAGCAGTACTTC. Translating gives CASSPLSGLAGEGEQYF.